This entry describes one T cell receptor beta chain. Its antigen remains unidentified. The data stem from a study of long-term antiretroviral therapy in people with HIV. Assay version v3.0 of immunoSEQ was used, and it was run at survey level. Sequencing of each sample targeted 40,000-50,000 T-cell genomes. Measured with immunoSEQ multiplex PCR; TCRdb has only the in-frame clones, and not every one. Among about 20,000 clones listed, less than 95% were seen once. Study-level findings and limits: Versus controls, repertoires in people with HIV had narrower CDR3 length ranges.

Germline CDR1 is ENHRY and CDR2 is SYGVKD. The CDR3 sequence is 16 residues long. The V and J ends lost 3 bases and 0 bases respectively, with 12 bases between them. This rearrangement joins TRBV10-3 to TRBJ1-3, with a weak D call TRBD1 (5 bases). The sequencing used unsorted PBMCs, collected approximately 4.4 years before starting antiretroviral therapy. The TCR was taken from a woman in her 30s with HIV. CDR3 in amino acids: CAISDMRQFSGNTIYF. Written as DNA, the CDR3 is TGTGCCATCAGTGATATGCGACAGTTCTCTGGAAACACCATATATTTT.